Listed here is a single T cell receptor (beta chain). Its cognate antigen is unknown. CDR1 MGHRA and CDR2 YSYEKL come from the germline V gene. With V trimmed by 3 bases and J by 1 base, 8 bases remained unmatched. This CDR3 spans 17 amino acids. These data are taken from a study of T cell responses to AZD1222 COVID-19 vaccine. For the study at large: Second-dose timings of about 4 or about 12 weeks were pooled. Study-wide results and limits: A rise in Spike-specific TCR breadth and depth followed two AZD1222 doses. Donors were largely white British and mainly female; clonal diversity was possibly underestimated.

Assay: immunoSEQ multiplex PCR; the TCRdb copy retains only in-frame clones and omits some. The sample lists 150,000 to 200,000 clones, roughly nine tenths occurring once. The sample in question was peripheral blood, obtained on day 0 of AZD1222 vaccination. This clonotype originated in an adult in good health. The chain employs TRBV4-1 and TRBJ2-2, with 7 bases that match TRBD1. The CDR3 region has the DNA TGCGCCAGCAGCCACCCCTCGACAGGGAAGAACACCGGGGAGCTGTTTTTT. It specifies CASSHPSTGKNTGELFF.